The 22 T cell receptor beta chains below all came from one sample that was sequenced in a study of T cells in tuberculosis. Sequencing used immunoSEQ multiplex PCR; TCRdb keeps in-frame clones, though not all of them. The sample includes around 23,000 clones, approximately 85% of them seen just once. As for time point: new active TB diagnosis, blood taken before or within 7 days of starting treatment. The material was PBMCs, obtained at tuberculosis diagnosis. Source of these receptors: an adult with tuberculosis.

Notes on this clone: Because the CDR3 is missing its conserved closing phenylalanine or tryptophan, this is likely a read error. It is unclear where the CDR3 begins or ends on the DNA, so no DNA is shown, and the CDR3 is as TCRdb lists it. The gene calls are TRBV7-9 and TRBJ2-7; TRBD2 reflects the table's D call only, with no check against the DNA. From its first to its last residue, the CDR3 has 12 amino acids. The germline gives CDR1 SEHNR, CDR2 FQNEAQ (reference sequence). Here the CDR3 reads CASSLDGLAGSE.

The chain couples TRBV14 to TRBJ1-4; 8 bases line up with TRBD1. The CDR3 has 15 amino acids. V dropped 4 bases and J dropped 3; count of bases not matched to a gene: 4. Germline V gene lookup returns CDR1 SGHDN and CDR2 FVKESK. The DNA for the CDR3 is TGTGCCAGCAGCCCATTACAGGGGGCTAATGAAAAACTGTTTTTT. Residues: CASSPLQGANEKLFF. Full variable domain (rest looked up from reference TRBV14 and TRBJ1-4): EAGVTQFPSHSVIEKGQTVTLRCDPISGHDNLYWYRRVMGKEIKFLLHFVKESKQDESGMPNNRFLAERTGGTYSTLKVQPAELEDSGVYFCASSPLQGANEKLFFGSGTQLSVL.

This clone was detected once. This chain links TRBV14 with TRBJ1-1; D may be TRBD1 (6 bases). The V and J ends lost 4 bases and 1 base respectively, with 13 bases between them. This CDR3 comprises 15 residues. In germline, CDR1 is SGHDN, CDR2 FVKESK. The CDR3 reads CASSPIGGGNTEAFF. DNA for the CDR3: TGTGCCAGCAGCCCAATAGGGGGTGGGAACACTGAAGCTTTCTTT.

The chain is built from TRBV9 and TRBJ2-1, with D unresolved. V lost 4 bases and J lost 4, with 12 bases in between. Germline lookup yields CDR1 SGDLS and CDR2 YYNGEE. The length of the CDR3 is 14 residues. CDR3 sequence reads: CASSLPLEYNEQFF. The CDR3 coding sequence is TGTGCCAGCAGCCTACCCCTAGAGTACAATGAGCAGTTCTTC.

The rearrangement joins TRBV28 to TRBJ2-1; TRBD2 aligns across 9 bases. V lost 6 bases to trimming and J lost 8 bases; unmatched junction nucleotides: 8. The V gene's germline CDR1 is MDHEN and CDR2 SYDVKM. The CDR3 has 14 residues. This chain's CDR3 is CASSPGLAFYEQFF. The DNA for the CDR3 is TGTGCCAGCAGCCCCGGACTAGCGTTCTATGAGCAGTTCTTC.

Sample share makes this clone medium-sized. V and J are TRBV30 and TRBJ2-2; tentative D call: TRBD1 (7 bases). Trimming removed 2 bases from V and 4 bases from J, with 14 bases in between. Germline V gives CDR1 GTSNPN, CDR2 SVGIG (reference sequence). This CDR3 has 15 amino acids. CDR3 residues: CAWSTSGGFTGELFF. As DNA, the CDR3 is TGTGCCTGGAGTACCTCAGGGGGGTTCACCGGGGAGCTGTTTTTT.

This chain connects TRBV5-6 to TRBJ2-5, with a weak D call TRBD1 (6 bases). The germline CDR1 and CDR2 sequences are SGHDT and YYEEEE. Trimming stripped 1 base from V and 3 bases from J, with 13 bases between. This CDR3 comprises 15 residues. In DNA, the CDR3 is TGTGCCAGCAGCTTGCGGTTCAGGGGAGAAGAGACCCAGTACTTC. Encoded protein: CASSLRFRGEETQYF. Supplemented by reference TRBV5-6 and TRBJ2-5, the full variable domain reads DAGVTQSPTHLIKTRGQQVTLRCSPKSGHDTVSWYQQALGQGPQFIFQYYEEEERQRGNFPDRFSGHQFPNYSSELNVNALLLGDSALYLCASSLRFRGEETQYFGPGTRLLVL.

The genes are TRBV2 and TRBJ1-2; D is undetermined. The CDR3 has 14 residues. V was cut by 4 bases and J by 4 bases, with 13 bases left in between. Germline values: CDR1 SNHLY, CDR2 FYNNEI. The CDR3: CASSVGEYVYGYTF. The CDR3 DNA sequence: TGTGCCAGCAGTGTTGGGGAGTACGTCTATGGCTACACCTTC. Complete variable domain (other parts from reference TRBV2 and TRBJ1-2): EPEVTQTPSHQVTQMGQEVILRCVPISNHLYFYWYRQILGQKVEFLVSFYNNEISEKSEIFDDQFSVERPDGSNFTLKIRSTKLEDSAMYFCASSVGEYVYGYTFGSGTRLTVV.

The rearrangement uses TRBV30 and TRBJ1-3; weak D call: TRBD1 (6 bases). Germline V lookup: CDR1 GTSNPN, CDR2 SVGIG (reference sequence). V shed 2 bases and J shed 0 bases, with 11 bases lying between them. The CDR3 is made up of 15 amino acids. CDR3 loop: CAWSNRALSGNTIYF. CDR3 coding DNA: TGTGCCTGGAGTAACAGGGCCCTCTCTGGAAACACCATATATTTT.

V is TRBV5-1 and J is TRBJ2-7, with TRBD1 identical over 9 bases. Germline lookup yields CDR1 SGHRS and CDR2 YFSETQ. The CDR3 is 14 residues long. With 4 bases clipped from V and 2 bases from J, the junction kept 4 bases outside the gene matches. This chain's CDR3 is CASSVGDRAYEQYF. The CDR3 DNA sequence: TGCGCCAGCAGCGTTGGGGACAGGGCCTACGAGCAGTACTTC.

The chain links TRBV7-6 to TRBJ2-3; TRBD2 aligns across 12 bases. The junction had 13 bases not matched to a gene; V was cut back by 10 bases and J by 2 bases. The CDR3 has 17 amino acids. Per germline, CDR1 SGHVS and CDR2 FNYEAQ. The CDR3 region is CATIGWTSGDFTDTQYF. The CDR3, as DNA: TGTGCCACCATTGGGTGGACTAGCGGGGATTTCACAGATACGCAGTATTTT.

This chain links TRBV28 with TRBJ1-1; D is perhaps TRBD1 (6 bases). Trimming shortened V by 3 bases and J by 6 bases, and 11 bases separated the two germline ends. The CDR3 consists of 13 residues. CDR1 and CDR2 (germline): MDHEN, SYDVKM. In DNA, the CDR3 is TGTGCCAGCAGTTTGGAAGGGGGTTCTGAAGCTTTCTTT. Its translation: CASSLEGGSEAFF.

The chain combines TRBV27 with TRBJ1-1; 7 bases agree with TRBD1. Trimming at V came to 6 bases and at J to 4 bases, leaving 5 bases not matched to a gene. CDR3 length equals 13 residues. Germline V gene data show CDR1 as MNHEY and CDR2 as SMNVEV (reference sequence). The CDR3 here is CASSQTGITEAFF. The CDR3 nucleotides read TGTGCCAGCAGCCAGACAGGGATCACTGAAGCTTTCTTT.

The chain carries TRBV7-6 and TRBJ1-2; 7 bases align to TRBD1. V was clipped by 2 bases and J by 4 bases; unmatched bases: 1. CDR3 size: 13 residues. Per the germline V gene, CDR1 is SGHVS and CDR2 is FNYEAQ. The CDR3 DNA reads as TGTGCCAGCAGCTTACAGGGGGGCTATGGCTACACCTTC. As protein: CASSLQGGYGYTF.

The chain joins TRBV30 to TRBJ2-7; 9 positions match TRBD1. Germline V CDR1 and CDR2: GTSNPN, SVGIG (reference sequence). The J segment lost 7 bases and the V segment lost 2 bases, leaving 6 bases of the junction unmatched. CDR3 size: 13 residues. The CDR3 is CAWSHRGLGEQYF. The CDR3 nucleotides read TGTGCCTGGAGTCACAGGGGGCTGGGGGAGCAGTACTTC.

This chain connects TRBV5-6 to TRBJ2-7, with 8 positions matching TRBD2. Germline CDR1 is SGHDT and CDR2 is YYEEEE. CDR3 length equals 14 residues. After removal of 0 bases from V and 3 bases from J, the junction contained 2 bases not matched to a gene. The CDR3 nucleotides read TGTGCCAGCAGCTTGGCCGGGGGGGTCTACGAGCAGTACTTC. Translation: CASSLAGGVYEQYF.

CDR3 DNA sequence: TGTGCCAGCAGTTTATACAGGGGGCCTGGAAATCAGCCCCAGCATTTT. Protein: CASSLYRGPGNQPQHF. The chain recombines TRBV28 with TRBJ1-5, with 9 bases identical to TRBD1. The CDR3 extends over 16 amino acids. The junction had 5 bases not matched to a gene; V was cut back by 1 base and J by 4 bases. Germline V lookup: CDR1 MDHEN, CDR2 SYDVKM.

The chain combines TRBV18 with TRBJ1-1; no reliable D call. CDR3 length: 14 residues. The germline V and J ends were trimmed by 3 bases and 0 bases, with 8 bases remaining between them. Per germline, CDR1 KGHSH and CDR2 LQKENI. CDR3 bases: TGTGCCAGCTCACCCGAGGTAATGAACACTGAAGCTTTCTTT. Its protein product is CASSPEVMNTEAFF. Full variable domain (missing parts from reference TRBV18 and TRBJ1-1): NAGVMQNPRHLVRRRGQEARLRCSPMKGHSHVYWYRQLPEEGLKFMVYLQKENIIDESGMPKERFSAEFPKEGPSILRIQQVVRGDSAAYFCASSPEVMNTEAFFGQGTRLTVV.

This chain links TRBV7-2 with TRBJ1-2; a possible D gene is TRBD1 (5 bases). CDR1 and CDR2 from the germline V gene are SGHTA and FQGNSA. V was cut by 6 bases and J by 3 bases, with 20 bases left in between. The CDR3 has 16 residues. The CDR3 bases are TGTGCCAGCAGACCCACCGTCCTCAGGGACTACTATGGCTACACCTTC. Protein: CASRPTVLRDYYGYTF.

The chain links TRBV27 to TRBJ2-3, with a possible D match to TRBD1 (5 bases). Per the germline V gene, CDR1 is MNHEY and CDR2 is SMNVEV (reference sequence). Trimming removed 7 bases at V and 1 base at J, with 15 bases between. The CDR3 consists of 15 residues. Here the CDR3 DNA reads TGTGCCAGCACCTCGTTAGACAGTCGCACAGATACGCAGTATTTT. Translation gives CASTSLDSRTDTQYF.

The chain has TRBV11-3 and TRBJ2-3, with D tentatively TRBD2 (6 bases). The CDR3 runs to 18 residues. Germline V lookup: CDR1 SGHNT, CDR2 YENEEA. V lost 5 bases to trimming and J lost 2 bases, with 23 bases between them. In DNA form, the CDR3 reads TGTGCCAGCAGCCCCGGGACTTGGACTCCCCGGAACACAGATACGCAGTATTTT. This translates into CASSPGTWTPRNTDTQYF.

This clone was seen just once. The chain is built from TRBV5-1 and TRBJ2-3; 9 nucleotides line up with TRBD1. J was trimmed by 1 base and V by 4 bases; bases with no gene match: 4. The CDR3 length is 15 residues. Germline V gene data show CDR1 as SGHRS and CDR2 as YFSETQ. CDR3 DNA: TGCGCCAGCAGCCCTCGACAGGGGGGCACAGATACGCAGTATTTT. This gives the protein CASSPRQGGTDTQYF.